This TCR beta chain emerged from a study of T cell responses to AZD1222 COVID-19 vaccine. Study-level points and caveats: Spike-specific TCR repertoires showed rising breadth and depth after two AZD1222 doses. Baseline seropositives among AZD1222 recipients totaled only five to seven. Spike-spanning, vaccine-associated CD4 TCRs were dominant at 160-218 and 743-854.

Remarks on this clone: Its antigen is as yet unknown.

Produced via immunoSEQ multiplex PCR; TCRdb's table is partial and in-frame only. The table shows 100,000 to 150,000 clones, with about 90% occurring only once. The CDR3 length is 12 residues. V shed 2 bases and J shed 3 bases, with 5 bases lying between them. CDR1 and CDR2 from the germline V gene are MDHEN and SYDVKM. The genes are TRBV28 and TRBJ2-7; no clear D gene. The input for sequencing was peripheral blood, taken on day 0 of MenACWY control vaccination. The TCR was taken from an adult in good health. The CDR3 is CASSLTYYEQYF. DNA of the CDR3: TGTGCCAGCAGTTTAACGTACTACGAGCAGTACTTC.